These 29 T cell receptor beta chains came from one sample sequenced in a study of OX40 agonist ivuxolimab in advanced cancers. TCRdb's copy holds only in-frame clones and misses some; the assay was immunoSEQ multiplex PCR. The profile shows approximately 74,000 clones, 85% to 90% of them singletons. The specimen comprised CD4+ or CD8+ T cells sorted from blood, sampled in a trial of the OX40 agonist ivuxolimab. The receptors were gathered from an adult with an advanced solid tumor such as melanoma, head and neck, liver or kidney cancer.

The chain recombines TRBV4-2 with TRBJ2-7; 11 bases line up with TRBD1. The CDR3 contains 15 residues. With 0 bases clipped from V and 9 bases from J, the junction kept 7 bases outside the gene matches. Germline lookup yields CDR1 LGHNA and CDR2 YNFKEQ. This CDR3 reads CASSQEVGTGGAQYF. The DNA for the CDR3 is TGTGCCAGCAGCCAAGAGGTGGGGACAGGGGGTGCGCAGTACTTC.

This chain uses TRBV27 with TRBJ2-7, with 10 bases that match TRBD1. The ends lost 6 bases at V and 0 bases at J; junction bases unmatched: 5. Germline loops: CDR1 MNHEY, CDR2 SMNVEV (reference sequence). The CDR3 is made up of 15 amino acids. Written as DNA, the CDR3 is TGTGCCAGCAGAAGGGACAGGGGTGTCTCCTACGAGCAGTACTTC. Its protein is CASRRDRGVSYEQYF.

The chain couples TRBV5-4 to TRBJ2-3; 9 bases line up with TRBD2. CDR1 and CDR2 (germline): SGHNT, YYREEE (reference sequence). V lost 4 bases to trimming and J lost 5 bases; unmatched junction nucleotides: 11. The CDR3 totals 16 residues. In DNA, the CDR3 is TGTGCCAGCAGCCAACCTGGCGGGAGGGCCAAAGATACGCAGTATTTT. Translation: CASSQPGGRAKDTQYF.

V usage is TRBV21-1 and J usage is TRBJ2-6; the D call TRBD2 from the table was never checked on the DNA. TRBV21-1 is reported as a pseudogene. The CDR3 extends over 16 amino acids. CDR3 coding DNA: TGTGCCAGCCAGGGACTCCTCCACTCTGGGGCCAACGTCCTGACTTTC. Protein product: CASQGLLHSGANVLTF.

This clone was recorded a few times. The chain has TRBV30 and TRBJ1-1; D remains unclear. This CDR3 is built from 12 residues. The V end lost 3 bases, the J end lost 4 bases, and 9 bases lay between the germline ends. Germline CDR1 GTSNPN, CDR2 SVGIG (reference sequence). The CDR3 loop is CAWSDKGTEAFF. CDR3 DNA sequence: TGTGCCTGGAGCGACAAAGGCACTGAAGCTTTCTTT.

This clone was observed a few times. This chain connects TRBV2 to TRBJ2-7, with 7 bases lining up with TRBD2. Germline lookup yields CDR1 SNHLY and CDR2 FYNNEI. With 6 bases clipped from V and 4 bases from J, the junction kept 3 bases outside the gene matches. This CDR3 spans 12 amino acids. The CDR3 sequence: CASSPSGYEQYF. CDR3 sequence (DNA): TGTGCCAGCAGCCCTAGCGGTTACGAGCAGTACTTC.

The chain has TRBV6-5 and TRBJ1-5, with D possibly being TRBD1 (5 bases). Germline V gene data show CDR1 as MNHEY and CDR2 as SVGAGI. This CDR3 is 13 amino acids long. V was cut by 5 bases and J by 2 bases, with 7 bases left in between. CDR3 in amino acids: CASSRDRNQPQHF. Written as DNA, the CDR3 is TGTGCCAGCAGTCGGGACCGCAATCAGCCCCAGCATTTT.

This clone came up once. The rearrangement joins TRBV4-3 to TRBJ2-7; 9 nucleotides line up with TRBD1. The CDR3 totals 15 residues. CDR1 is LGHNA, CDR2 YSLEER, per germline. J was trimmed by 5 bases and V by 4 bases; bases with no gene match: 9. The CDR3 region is CASSPLGTGSNEQYF. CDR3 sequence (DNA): TGCGCCAGCAGCCCCCTGGGGACAGGGTCCAACGAGCAGTACTTC.

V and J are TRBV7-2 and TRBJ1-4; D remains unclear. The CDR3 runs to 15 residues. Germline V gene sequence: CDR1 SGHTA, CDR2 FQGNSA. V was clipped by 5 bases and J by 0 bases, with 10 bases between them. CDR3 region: CASSKRATTNEKLFF. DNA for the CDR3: TGTGCCAGCAGCAAACGGGCTACAACTAATGAAAAACTGTTTTTT. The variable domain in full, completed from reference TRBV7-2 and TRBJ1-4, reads GAGVSQSPSNKVTEKGKDVELRCDPISGHTALYWYRQSLGQGLEFLIYFQGNSAPDKSGLPSDRFSAERTGGSVSTLTIQRTQQEDSAVYLCASSKRATTNEKLFFGSGTQLSVL.

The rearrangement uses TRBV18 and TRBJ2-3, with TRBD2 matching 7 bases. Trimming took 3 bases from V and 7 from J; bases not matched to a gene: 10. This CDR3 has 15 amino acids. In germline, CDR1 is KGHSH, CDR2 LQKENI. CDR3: CASSPVASGANTQYF. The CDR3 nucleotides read TGTGCCAGCTCACCCGTCGCTAGCGGAGCTAATACGCAGTATTTT.

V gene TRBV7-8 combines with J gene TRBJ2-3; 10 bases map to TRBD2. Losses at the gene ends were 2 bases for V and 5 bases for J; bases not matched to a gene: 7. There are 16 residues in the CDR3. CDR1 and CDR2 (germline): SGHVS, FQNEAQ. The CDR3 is CASSLTLAGPVDTQYF. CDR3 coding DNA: TGTGCCAGCAGCTTAACACTAGCGGGACCCGTAGATACGCAGTATTTT.

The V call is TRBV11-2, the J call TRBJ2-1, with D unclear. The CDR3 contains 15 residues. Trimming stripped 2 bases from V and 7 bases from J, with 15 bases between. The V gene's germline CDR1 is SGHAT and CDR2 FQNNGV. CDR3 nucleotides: TGTGCCAGCAGCTTAACTTTTTATCTGGGGAATGAGCAGTTCTTC. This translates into CASSLTFYLGNEQFF.

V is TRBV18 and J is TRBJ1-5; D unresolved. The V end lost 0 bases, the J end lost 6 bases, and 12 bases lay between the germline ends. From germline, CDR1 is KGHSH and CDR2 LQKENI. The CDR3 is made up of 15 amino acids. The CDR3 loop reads CASSPPEGGGQPQHF. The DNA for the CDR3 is TGTGCCAGCTCACCACCGGAGGGTGGTGGTCAGCCCCAGCATTTT. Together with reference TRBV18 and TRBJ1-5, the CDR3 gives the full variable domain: NAGVMQNPRHLVRRRGQEARLRCSPMKGHSHVYWYRQLPEEGLKFMVYLQKENIIDESGMPKERFSAEFPKEGPSILRIQQVVRGDSAAYFCASSPPEGGGQPQHFGDGTRLSIL.

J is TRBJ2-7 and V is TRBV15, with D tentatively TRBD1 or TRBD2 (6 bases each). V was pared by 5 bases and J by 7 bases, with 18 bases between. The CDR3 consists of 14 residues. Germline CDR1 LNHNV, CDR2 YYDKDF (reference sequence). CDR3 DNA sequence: TGTGCCACCAGCCCGCCGAGGGGGGCGCGAGAGCAGTACTTC. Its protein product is CATSPPRGAREQYF.

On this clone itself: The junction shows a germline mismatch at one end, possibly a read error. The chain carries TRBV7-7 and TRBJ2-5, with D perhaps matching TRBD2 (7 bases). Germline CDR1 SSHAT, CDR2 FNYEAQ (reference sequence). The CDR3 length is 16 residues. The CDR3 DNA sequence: TGTGCTAGCAGCCCCCGGGGTGGGGGGGCTGGTGAGACCCAGTACTTC. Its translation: CASSPRGGGAGETQYF. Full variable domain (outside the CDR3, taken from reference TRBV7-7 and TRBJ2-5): GAGVSQSPRYKVTKRGQDVTLRCDPISSHATLYWYQQALGQGPEFLTYFNYEAQPDKSGLPSDRFSAERPEGSISTLTIQRTEQRDSAMYRCASSPRGGGAGETQYFGPGTRLLVL.

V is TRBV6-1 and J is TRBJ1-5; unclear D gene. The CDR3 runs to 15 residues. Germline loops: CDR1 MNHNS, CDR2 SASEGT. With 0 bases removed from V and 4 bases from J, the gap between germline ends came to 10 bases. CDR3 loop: CASSEASVGNQPQHF. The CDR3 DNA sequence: TGTGCCAGCAGTGAAGCATCTGTAGGAAATCAGCCCCAGCATTTT.

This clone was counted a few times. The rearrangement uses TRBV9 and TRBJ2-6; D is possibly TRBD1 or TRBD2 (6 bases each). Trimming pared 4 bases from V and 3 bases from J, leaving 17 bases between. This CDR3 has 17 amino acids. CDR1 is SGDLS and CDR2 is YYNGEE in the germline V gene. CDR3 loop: CASSPSGRGVGANVLTF. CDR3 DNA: TGTGCCAGCAGCCCCTCAGGAAGGGGGGTTGGGGCCAACGTCCTGACTTTC. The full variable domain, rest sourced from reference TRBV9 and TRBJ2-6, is DSGVTQTPKHLITATGQRVTLRCSPRSGDLSVYWYQQSLDQGLQFLIQYYNGEERAKGNILERFSAQQFPDLHSELNLSSLELGDSALYFCASSPSGRGVGANVLTFGAGSRLTVL.

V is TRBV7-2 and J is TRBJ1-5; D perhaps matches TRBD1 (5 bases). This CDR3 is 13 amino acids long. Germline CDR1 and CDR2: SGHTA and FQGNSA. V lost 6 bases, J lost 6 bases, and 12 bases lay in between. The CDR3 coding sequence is TGTGCCAGCAGTTTGGGACTATTTCAGCCCCAGCATTTT. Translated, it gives CASSLGLFQPQHF.

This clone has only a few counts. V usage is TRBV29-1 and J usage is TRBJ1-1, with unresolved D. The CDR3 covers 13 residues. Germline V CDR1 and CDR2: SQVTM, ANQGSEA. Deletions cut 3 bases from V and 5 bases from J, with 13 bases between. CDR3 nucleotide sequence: TGCAGCGTTGACACCACCGGCGGGACTGAAGCTTTCTTT. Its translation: CSVDTTGGTEAFF.

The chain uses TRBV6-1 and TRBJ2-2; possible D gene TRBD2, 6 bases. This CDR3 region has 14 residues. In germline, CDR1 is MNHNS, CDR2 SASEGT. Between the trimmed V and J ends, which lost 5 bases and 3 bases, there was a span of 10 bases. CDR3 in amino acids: CASSTKRDTGELFF. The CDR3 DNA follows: TGTGCCAGCAGTACAAAGCGGGACACCGGGGAGCTGTTTTTT.

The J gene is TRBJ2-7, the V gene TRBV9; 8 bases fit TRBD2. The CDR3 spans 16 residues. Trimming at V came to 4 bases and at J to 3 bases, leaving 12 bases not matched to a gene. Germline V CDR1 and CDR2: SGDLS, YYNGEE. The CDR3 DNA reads TGTGCCAGCAGCTCAGGGGTGGGCGGGAGGATCTACGAGCAGTACTTC. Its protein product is CASSSGVGGRIYEQYF.

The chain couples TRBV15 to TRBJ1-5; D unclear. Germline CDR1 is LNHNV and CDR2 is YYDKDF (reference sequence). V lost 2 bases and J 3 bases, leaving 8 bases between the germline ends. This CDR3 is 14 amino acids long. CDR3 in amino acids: CATSRTADNQPQHF. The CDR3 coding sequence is TGTGCCACCAGCAGAACGGCAGACAATCAGCCCCAGCATTTT.

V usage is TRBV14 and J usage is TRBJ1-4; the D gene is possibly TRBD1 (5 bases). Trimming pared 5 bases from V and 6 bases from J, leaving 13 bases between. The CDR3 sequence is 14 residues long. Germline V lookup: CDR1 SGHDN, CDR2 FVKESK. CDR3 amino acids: CASSKKGWYEKLFF. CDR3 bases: TGTGCCAGCAGCAAGAAGGGGTGGTATGAAAAACTGTTTTTT.

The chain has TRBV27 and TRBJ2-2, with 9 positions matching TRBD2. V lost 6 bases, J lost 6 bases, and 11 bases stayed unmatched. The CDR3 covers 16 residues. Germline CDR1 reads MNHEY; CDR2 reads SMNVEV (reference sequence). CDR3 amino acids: CASSREIAGEAGELFF. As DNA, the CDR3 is TGTGCCAGCAGCCGGGAAATAGCGGGAGAAGCCGGGGAGCTGTTTTTT.

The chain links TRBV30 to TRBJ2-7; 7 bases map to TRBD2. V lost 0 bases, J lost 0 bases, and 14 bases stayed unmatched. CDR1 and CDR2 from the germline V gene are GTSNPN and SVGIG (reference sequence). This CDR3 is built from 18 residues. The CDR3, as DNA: TGTGCCTGGAGTGTACGGGTAGCGGGCTTGGGGAGCTCCTACGAGCAGTACTTC. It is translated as CAWSVRVAGLGSSYEQYF.

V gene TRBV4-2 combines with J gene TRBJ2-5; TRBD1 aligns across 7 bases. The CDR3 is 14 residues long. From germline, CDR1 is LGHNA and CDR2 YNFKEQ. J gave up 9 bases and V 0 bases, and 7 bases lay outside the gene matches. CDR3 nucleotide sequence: TGTGCCAGCAGCCAAGAGAAGAGGGGGCAGGCCCAGTACTTC. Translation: CASSQEKRGQAQYF.

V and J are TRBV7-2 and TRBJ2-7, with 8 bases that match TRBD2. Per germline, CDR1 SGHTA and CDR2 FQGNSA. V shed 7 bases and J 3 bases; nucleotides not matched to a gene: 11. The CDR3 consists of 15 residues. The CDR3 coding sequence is TGTGCCAGCACCCTAGCGGGCAGTAGGCACTACGAGCAGTACTTC. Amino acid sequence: CASTLAGSRHYEQYF.

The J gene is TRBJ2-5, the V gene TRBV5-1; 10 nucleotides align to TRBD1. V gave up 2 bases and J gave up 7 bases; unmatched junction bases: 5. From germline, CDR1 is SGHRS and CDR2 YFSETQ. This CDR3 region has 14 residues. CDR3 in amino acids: CASSLGTGEATQYF. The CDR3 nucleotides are TGCGCCAGCAGCTTAGGGACAGGGGAGGCGACCCAGTACTTC.

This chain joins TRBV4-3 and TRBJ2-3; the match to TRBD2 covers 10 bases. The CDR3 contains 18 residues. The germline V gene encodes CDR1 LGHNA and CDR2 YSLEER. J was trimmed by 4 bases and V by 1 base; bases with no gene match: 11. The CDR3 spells CASSQVTSGRVGPDTQYF. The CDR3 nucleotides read TGCGCCAGCAGCCAAGTTACAAGCGGGAGGGTGGGGCCAGATACGCAGTATTTT.